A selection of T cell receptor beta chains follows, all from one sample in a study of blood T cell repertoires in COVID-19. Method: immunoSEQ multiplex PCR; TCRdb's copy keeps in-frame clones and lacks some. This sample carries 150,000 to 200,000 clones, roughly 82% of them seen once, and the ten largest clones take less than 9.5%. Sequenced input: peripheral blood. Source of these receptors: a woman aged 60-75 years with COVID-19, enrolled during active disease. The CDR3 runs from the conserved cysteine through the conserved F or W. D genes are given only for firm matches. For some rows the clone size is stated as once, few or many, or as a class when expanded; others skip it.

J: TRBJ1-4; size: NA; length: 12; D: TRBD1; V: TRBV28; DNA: TGTGCCAGCAGTTACAGGGGGCTATTCCTGTTTTTT; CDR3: CASSYRGLFLFF
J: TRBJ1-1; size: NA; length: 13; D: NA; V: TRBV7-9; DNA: TGTGCCAGCAGCCAGCGACAGGCCACTGAAGCTTTCTTT; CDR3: CASSQRQATEAFF
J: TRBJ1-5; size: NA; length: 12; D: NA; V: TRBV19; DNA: TGTGCCAGTAGTCCCGGGGGACAGCCCCAGCATTTT; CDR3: CASSPGGQPQHF
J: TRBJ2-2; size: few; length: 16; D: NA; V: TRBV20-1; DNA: TGCAGTGCTAGTTGGAGGGCAGGAGGGAACACCGGGGAGCTGTTTTTT; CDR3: CSASWRAGGNTGELFF
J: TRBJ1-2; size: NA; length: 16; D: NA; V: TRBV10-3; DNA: TGTGCCATCAGTGAGTCGGAGGCGGGACTTAACTATGGCTACACCTTC; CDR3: CAISESEAGLNYGYTF
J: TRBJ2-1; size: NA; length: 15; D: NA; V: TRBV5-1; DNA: TGCGCCAGCAGCTTGTCTCTAGCGTATCACAGTGAGCAGTTCTTC; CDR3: CASSLSLAYHSEQFF
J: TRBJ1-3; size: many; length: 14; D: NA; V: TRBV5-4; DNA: TGTGCCAGCAGCTTGATCAGGGGCGACGGCACCATATATTTT; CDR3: CASSLIRGDGTIYF
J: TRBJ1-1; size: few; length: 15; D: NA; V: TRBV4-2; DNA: TGTGCCAGCAGCCTCCGGGCCCAGGGAAACACTGAAGCTTTCTTT; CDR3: CASSLRAQGNTEAFF
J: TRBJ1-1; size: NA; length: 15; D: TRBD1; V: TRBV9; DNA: TGTGCCAGCAGCGTAGGAGGGGGCGGGTACACTGAAGCTTTCTTT; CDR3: CASSVGGGGYTEAFF
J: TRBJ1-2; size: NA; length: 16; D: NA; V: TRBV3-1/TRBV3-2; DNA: TGTGCCAGCAGCCAAACGACGGACTTACCCCACTATGGCTACACCTTC; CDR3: CASSQTTDLPHYGYTF
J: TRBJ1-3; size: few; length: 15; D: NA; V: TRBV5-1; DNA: TGCGCCAGCAGCTTACAGGGAGAAGTTGGAAACACCATATATTTT; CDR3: CASSLQGEVGNTIYF
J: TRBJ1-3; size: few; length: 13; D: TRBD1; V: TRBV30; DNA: TGTGCCTGGAGCGCGGGGACAGATAACACCATATATTTT; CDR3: CAWSAGTDNTIYF
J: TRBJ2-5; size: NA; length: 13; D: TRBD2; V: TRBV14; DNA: TGTGCCAGCAGCCAAGATTTTGGGGGGGACCAGTACTTC; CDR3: CASSQDFGGDQYF
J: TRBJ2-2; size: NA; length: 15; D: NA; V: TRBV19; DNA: TGTGCCAGTAGAGGCGGGCTTGGCGGGGCCGGGGAGCTGTTTTTT; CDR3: CASRGGLGGAGELFF
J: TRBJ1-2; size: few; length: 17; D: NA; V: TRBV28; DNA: TGTGCCAGCAGTCCCCCGGGACACTGGGTGGGACACTATGGCTACACCTTC; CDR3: CASSPPGHWVGHYGYTF
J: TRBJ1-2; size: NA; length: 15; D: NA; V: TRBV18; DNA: TGTGCCAGCTCACCCTCGGGGGGCGCTTCCTATGGCTACACCTTC; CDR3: CASSPSGGASYGYTF
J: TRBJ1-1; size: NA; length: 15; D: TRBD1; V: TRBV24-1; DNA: TGTGCCACCAGTTCCCAGGGGGCGCCGAACACTGAAGCTTTCTTT; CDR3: CATSSQGAPNTEAFF
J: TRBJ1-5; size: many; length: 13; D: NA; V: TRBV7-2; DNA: TGTGCCAGCAGCCATGACATGTCCCAGCCCCAGCATTTT; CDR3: CASSHDMSQPQHF
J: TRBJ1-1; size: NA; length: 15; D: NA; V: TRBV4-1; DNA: TGCGCCAGCAGCCAGGGCGAATCCAGGGGAACTGAAGCTTTCTTT; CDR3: CASSQGESRGTEAFF
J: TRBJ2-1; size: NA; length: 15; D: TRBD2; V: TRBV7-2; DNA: TGTGCCAGCAGCTTAGTACTAGCGGGAGGGGCTGAGCAGTTCTTC; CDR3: CASSLVLAGGAEQFF
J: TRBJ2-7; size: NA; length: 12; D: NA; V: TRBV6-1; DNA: TGTGCCACACTATCAGGGATCCACGAGCAGTACTTC; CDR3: CATLSGIHEQYF
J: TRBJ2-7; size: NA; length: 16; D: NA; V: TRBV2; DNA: TGTGCCAGCACACCTGGACGGACGGGATTGGGGATCGAGCAGTACTTC; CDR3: CASTPGRTGLGIEQYF
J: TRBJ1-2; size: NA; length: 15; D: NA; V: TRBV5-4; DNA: TGTGCCAGCAGCTTGGCGCCAGGGGAGGGCTATGGCTACACCTTC; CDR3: CASSLAPGEGYGYTF
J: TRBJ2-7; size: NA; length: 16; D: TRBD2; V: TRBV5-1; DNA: TGCGCCAGCAGCCCGAGTCCTAGCGGGAGCATGTACGAGCAGTACTTC; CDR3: CASSPSPSGSMYEQYF
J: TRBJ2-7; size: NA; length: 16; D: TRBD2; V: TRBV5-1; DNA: TGCGCCAGCAGCTTAGGGGGTCTGGGGACTAGTTACGAGCAGTACTTC; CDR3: CASSLGGLGTSYEQYF
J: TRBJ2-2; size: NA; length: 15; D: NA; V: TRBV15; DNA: TGTGCCACCAGCCTTGAGAGAGGGAACACCGGGGAGCTGTTTTTT; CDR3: CATSLERGNTGELFF
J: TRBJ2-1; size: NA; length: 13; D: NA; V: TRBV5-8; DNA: TGTGCCAGCAGCTTGCCCAGGGGCAATGAGCAGTTCTTC; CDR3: CASSLPRGNEQFF
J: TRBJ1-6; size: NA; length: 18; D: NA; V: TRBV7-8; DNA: TGTGCCAGCAGCTTAGACGGGAAAGGGAGCTCCTATAATTCACCCCTCCACTTT; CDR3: CASSLDGKGSSYNSPLHF
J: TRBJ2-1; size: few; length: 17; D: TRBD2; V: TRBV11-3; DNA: TGTGCCAGCAGCTTAGAGATAGCGGGAGGGCCGGGCAATGAGCAGTTCTTC; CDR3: CASSLEIAGGPGNEQFF
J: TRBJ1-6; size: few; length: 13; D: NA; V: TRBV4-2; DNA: TGTGCCAGCAGCCAAGACCCGGGAGCACCCCTCCACTTT; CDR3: CASSQDPGAPLHF
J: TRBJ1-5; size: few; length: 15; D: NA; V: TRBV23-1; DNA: TGCGCCAGCAGTCAACCCGACAGAGGCAATCAGCCCCAGCATTTT; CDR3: CASSQPDRGNQPQHF
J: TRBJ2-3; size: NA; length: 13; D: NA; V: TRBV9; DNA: TGTGCCAGCAGCGTAGTAAGCACAGATACGCAGTATTTT; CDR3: CASSVVSTDTQYF